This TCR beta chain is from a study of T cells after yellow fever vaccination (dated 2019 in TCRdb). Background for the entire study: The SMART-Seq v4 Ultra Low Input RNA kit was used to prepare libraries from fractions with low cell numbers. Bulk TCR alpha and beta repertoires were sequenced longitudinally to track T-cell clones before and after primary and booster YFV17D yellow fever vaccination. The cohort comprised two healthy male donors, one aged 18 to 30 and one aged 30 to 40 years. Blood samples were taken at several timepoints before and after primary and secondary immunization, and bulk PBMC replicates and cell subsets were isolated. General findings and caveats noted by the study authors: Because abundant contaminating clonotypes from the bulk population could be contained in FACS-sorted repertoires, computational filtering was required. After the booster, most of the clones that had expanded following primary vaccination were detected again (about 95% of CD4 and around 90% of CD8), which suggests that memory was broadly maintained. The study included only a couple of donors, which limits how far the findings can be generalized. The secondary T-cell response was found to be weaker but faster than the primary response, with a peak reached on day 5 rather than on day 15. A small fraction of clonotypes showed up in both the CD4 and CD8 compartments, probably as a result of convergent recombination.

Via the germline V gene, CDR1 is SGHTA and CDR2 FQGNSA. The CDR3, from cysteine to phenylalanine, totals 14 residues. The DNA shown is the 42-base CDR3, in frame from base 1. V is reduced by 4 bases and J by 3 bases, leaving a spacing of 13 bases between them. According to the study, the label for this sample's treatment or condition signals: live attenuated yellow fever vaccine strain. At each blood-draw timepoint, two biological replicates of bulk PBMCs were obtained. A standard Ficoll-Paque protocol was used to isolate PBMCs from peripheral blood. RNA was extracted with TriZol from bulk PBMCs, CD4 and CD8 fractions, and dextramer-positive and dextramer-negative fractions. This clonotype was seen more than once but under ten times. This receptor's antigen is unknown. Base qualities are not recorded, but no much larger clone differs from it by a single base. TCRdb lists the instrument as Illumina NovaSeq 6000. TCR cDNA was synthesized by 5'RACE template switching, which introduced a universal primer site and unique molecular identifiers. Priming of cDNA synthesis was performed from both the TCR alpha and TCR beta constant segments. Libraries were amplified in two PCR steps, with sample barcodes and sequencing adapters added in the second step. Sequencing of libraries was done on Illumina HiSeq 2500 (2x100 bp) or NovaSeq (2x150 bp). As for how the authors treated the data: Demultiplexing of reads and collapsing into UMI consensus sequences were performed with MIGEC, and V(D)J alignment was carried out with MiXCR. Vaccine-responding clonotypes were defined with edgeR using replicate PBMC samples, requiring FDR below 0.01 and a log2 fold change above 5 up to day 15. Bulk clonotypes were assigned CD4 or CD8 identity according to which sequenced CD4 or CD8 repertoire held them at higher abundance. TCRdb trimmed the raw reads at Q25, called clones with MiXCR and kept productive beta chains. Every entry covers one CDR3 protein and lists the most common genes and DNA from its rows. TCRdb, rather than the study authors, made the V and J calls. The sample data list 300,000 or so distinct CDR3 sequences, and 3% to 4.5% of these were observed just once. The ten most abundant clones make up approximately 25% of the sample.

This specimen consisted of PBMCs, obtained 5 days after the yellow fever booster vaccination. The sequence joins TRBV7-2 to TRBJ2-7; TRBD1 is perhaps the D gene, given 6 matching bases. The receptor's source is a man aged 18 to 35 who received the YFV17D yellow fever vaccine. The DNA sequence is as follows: TGTGCCAGCAGCTACCCGGGACACAACTACGAGCAGTACTTC. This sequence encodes CASSYPGHNYEQYF.